One TCR beta chain is described in this entry. The sample comes from a study of blood T cell repertoires in COVID-19. Overall study context: COVID-19 samples collected from the United States, Italy and Spain covered acute and convalescent phases.

Losses at the gene ends were 6 bases for V and 4 bases for J; bases not matched to a gene: 13. CDR1 and CDR2 from the germline V gene are MNHEY and SVGEGT. The CDR3 is 16 residues long. Grouping used clinical history reported by participants in a survey and questionnaire. In Cohort 3, a recovered donor had either two negative PCRs, clearance, or symptom resolution. Profiling relied on immunoSEQ multiplex PCR, and the TCRdb table lists in-frame clones only, not all of them. Altogether around 300,000 clones are present, approximately 88% being singletons, with the ten largest covering 1.5% to 2%. The sequence was collected from a woman aged 40 to 55 who had recovered from COVID-19. The sample was PBMCs or T cells enriched from blood (not recorded which). The rearrangement links TRBV6-2 or TRBV6-3 to TRBJ2-5; 8 bases map to TRBD2. This CDR3 reads CASSPYGSGRGETQYF. The CDR3 DNA sequence: TGTGCCAGCAGCCCTTACGGAAGCGGGAGAGGAGAGACCCAGTACTTC.